Below, 17 T cell receptor beta chains from the same sample are listed, as sequenced in a study of T cell responses to AZD1222 COVID-19 vaccine. Clones were sequenced by immunoSEQ multiplex PCR, and TCRdb holds only the in-frame ones, with some missing. Here the sample spans roughly 80,000 clones, roughly 90% being singletons. The sample consisted of peripheral blood, taken on day 0 of AZD1222 vaccination. The receptors derive from an adult in good health.

The chain joins TRBV11-3 to TRBJ1-3; D is unclear. Deletions cut 8 bases from V and 2 bases from J, with 22 bases between. Germline CDR1 reads SGHNT; CDR2 reads YENEEA. The CDR3 contains 17 residues. Here the CDR3 reads CASQPFERSAPGNTIYF. CDR3 in DNA: TGTGCCAGCCAGCCTTTTGAGAGGAGTGCGCCTGGAAACACCATATATTTT.

The gene calls are TRBV5-4 and TRBJ1-1, with 7 bases identical to TRBD1. This CDR3 comprises 16 residues. CDR1 is SGHNT, CDR2 YYREEE, per germline (reference sequence). The trim removed 0 bases at V and 7 bases at J, leaving 12 bases unmatched. CDR3 amino acids: CASSLEQGFLNGEAFF. The CDR3 DNA reads TGTGCCAGCAGCTTGGAACAGGGGTTCTTAAATGGTGAAGCTTTCTTT.

The chain has TRBV6-5 and TRBJ2-4, with unresolved D. Germline-derived CDR1 and CDR2 are MNHEY and SVGAGI. Trimming left V 0 bases short and J 0 bases short, with 9 bases between. This CDR3 spans 16 amino acids. This CDR3 is CASSYSTGPAKNIQYF. CDR3 nucleotides: TGTGCCAGCAGTTACTCGACGGGCCCAGCCAAAAACATTCAGTACTTC.

The genes are TRBV7-3 and TRBJ2-3; TRBD2 agrees at 8 bases. Germline V CDR1 and CDR2: SGHTA, FQGTGA. This CDR3 spans 15 amino acids. J was trimmed by 1 base and V by 1 base; bases with no gene match: 1. Written as DNA, the CDR3 is TGTGCCAGCAGCTTAAAACTAGCGGGCACAGATACGCAGTATTTT. Its translation: CASSLKLAGTDTQYF.

V is TRBV10-3 and J is TRBJ2-3, with D possibly TRBD1 on 5 matching bases. This CDR3 is 15 amino acids long. The V end was cut by 6 bases, the J end by 0 bases, with 13 bases between. CDR1 is ENHRY and CDR2 is SYGVKD in the germline V gene. DNA of the CDR3: TGTGCCATCAGGGGGCCCGTCCCTAGCACAGATACGCAGTATTTT. Encoded protein: CAIRGPVPSTDTQYF.

This chain joins TRBV18 and TRBJ1-4, with TRBD1 as a possible D gene (5 bases). Germline V gives CDR1 KGHSH, CDR2 LQKENI. The CDR3 loop spans 11 amino acids. V was cut by 6 bases and J by 9 bases, with 8 bases left in between. CDR3: CASSGTKKLFF. The DNA of the CDR3 is TGTGCCAGCTCTGGGACGAAAAAACTGTTTTTT.

This sequence joins TRBV16 and TRBJ1-5; 8 bases align to TRBD1. J lost 1 base, V lost 2 bases, and 1 base had no gene match. The CDR3 is 15 residues long. Germline CDR1 is KGHSY and CDR2 is FQNENV. The CDR3, as DNA: TGTGCCAGCAGCCAACAGGGGGCCAGCAATCAGCCCCAGCATTTT. The encoded protein is CASSQQGASNQPQHF.

With regard to this clone: A read error may produce the germline difference seen at one junction end. The V call is TRBV5-6, the J call TRBJ1-1, with 11 bases that match TRBD1. CDR1 and CDR2 (germline): SGHDT, YYEEEE. CDR3 length: 19 residues. The CDR3 loop is CASSLPTWDRGFVNTEAFF. As DNA, the CDR3 is TGTGCCAGCAGCTTACCAACGTGGGACAGGGGGTTTGTGAATACTGAAGCTTTCTTT.

The chain is built from TRBV4-1 and TRBJ1-5, with D maybe TRBD1 (5 bases). This CDR3 contains 16 residues. Trimming removed 2 bases at V and 9 bases at J, with 20 bases between. Germline V lookup: CDR1 MGHRA, CDR2 YSYEKL. In DNA, the CDR3 is TGCGCCAGCAGCCAAAGACAGCGCTCGACAATGTCGCCCCAGCATTTT. This translates into CASSQRQRSTMSPQHF.

This clone showed up just once. The V call is TRBV5-1, the J call TRBJ1-2; 7 bases line up with TRBD1. The CDR3 spans 16 residues. V gave up 3 bases and J gave up 7 bases; unmatched junction bases: 15. Germline lookup yields CDR1 SGHRS and CDR2 YFSETQ. The CDR3 protein is CASSSQLLGTEVGYTF. DNA of the CDR3: TGCGCCAGCAGCTCCCAGTTACTTGGGACAGAGGTTGGCTACACCTTC.

V and J are TRBV5-1 and TRBJ2-7; a possible D gene is TRBD1 (6 bases). V dropped 0 bases and J dropped 3 bases, with 10 bases sitting between them. The germline gives CDR1 SGHRS, CDR2 YFSETQ. This CDR3 is built from 14 residues. The CDR3 region has the DNA TGCGCCAGCAGCTTGGAGGCACAGGGCTACGAGCAGTACTTC. This gives the protein CASSLEAQGYEQYF.

The chain is built from TRBV20-1 and TRBJ1-2; TRBD1 is a possible D gene (6 bases). The length of the CDR3 is 13 residues. Trimming took 3 bases from V and 6 from J, leaving 14 bases between them. The germline CDR1 and CDR2 sequences are DFQATT and SNEGSKA (reference sequence). In nucleotides, the CDR3 is TGCAGTGCTAGTGGGCGGGGGCCTCATGGCTACACCTTC. As protein: CSASGRGPHGYTF.

This chain uses TRBV11-3 with TRBJ2-3; D call uncertain. Germline loops: CDR1 SGHNT, CDR2 YENEEA. The CDR3 has 14 residues. Trimming shortened V by 3 bases and J by 1 base, and 8 bases separated the two germline ends. CDR3 nucleotide sequence: TGTGCCAGCAGCTTCTCGCGAGGCACAGATACGCAGTATTTT. This translates into CASSFSRGTDTQYF.

In its sample, this clone was seen once. The gene calls are TRBV4-2 and TRBJ1-1, with no clear D. The CDR3 has 16 residues. V was shortened by 8 bases and J by 1 base, with 20 bases between the two germline ends. CDR1 and CDR2 from the germline V gene are LGHNA and YNFKEQ. CDR3 nucleotides: TGTGCCAGCCAACGAAGCCCCGGGGAGGAGAACACTGAAGCTTTCTTT. It encodes CASQRSPGEENTEAFF.

CDR3 protein: CASRSTGGSDTIYF. The CDR3 nucleotides are TGTGCCAGCAGGTCAACAGGGGGCTCGGACACCATATATTTT. The V and J genes are TRBV5-4 and TRBJ1-3; 9 bases match TRBD1. Per germline, CDR1 SGHNT and CDR2 YYREEE (reference sequence). This CDR3 region has 14 residues. J was trimmed by 8 bases and V by 5 bases; bases with no gene match: 8.

The chain employs TRBV24-1 and TRBJ2-2, with a possible D match to TRBD1 (6 bases). CDR3 length equals 16 residues. V was pared by 3 bases and J by 0 bases, with 10 bases between. Germline CDR1 is KGHDR and CDR2 is SFDVKD. Here the CDR3 reads CATSDPRTANTGELFF. The CDR3 DNA sequence: TGTGCCACCAGTGATCCCCGGACAGCGAACACCGGGGAGCTGTTTTTT.

Concerning this clone itself: Other DNA sequences in the sample encode the same CDR3. The genes are TRBV12-3 or TRBV12-4 and TRBJ1-2, with TRBD1 as a possible D gene (6 bases). The CDR3 loop spans 13 amino acids. Trimming took off 3 bases at V and 4 bases at J, with 9 bases between the two ends. CDR3 amino acids: CASSFEGGYGYTF. The CDR3 nucleotides are TGTGCCAGCAGTTTTGAGGGGGGCTATGGCTACACCTTC.